The present TCR beta chain was sequenced within a study of patients and donors after allogeneic stem cell transplantation. Using its own MiXCR run on the RT-PCR reads, TCRdb lists one record per CDR3 protein. Among about 74,000 distinct CDR3 sequences listed, approximately 25% were seen once. Germline values: CDR1 SGHVS, CDR2 FNYEAQ. The CDR3 is made up of 15 amino acids. V was cut by 1 base and J by 4 bases, with 13 bases left in between. The chain links TRBV7-6 to TRBJ1-2, with D maybe TRBD1 (6 bases). This TCR was sampled from a human donor who was either an allogeneic HSCT recipient or a stem cell or donor lymphocyte infusion donor (not recorded which). It is not recorded whose cells these are; they may come from a transplant donor. The sequencing sample was made of blood, either unsorted or a sorted T cell fraction (not recorded which). CDR3 amino acids: CASSLGGRGSYGYTF. For the CDR3, the DNA is TGTGCCAGCAGCTTAGGAGGCAGGGGCTCCTATGGCTACACCTTC.